Sequencing of this T cell receptor beta chain was carried out in a study of T-cell memory formation after mild COVID-19. Study information: Clusters were largely donor specific. Study-wide results and caveats: Those CD4+ clones that contracted were mainly in CM and EM (CD8+ ones in EMRA).

In its sample, this clonotype was seen many times. No antigen is known for it. TCRdb reprocessed the 5' RACE reads with MiXCR, giving one entry per CDR3 protein. The table includes under 650,000 distinct CDR3 sequences, roughly 18% detected once. The source of this sequence is an adult woman who had mild COVID-19 (a few samples of this study predate the infection). Cell type and time point are not known. The sample comprised PBMCs or a T cell subset sorted from them (not recorded which).

The CDR3 bases are TGCGCCAGCAGCTTGCCAAACAGGGAGGGCTATGGCTACACCTTC. It encodes CASSLPNREGYGYTF. This sequence joins TRBV5-1 and TRBJ1-2, with TRBD1 as a possible D gene (6 bases). V lost 1 base and J lost 4, with 14 bases in between. This CDR3 is 15 amino acids long. Germline CDR1 and CDR2: SGHRS and YFSETQ.